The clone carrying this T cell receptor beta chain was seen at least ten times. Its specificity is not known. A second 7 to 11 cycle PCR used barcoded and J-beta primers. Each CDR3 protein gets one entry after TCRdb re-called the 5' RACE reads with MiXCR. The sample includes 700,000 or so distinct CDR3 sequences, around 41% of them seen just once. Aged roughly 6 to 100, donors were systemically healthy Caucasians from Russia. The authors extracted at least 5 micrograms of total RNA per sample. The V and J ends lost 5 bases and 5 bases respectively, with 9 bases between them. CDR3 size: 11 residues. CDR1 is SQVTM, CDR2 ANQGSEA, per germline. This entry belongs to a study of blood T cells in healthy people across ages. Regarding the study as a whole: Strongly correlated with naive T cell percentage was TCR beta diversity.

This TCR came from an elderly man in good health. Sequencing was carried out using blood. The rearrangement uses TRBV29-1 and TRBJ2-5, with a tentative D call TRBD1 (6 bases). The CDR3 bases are TGCAGCGTTCAGGGGTGGGAGACCCAGTACTTC. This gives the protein CSVQGWETQYF.